These 15 T cell receptor beta chains were all obtained from the same sample, sequenced in a study of vaccination and CD4 T cells after COVID-19. Their specific antigens are unknown. An Oncomine TCR Beta short-read assay was used to sequence the DNA from cultured CD4+ T cells. One entry per CDR3 protein results from TCRdb running MiXCR on the PCR reads. The sample yields about 15,000 distinct CDR3 sequences, about 40% seen once. The sample's treatment: approximately 10-day PBMC culture with coronavirus spike peptide pools or control peptides (ViraFEST assay). Sequencing input: cultured CD4+ T cells from blood. The receptor set was obtained from a human donor with COVID-19.

The chain employs TRBV10-2 and TRBJ2-3; 11 bases are shared with TRBD2. V lost 8 bases, J lost 0 bases, and 4 bases stayed unmatched. This CDR3 is 15 amino acids long. CDR1 is WSHSY, CDR2 SAAADI, per germline. The CDR3 protein is CASFSGGASTDTQYF. The DNA for the CDR3 is TGCGCCAGCTTTAGCGGGGGGGCTAGCACAGATACGCAGTATTTT.

The chain carries TRBV30 and TRBJ2-7; the D is unclear. The CDR3 loop spans 13 amino acids. CDR1 and CDR2 (germline): GTSNPN, SVGIG (reference sequence). Trimming removed 5 bases at V and 6 bases at J, with 17 bases between. The CDR3, as DNA: TGTGCCTGGGCCCGACGGGTCCCAGCCGAGCAGTACTTC. This translates into CAWARRVPAEQYF.

There are a few counts of this clonotype. V usage is TRBV7-2 and J usage is TRBJ2-7; D not certain. This CDR3 has 12 amino acids. Germline CDR1 reads SGHTA; CDR2 reads FQGNSA. Deletions cut 4 bases from V and 0 bases from J, with 4 bases between. CDR3 coding DNA: TGTGCCAGCAGCTCGAGCTCCTACGAGCAGTACTTC. As protein: CASSSSSYEQYF.

J is TRBJ1-1 and V is TRBV6-4; D unresolved. The CDR3 length is 14 residues. Germline V gene data show CDR1 as MRHNA and CDR2 as SNTAGT. With 4 bases removed from V and 2 bases from J, the gap between germline ends came to 11 bases. The CDR3 DNA reads TGTGCCAGCAGTGTCTCACCGGGAAACACTGAAGCTTTCTTT. This encodes CASSVSPGNTEAFF.

The DNA of the CDR3 is TGCAGTGCTAGAGGACAGGGGGCTCGGACAGATACGCAGTATTTT. It encodes CSARGQGARTDTQYF. The chain is built from TRBV20-1 and TRBJ2-3; 10 nucleotides agree with TRBD1. With V trimmed by 1 base and J by 3 bases, 4 bases remained unmatched. Germline V gene lookup returns CDR1 DFQATT and CDR2 SNEGSKA (reference sequence). The CDR3 consists of 15 residues.

This clonotype came up a few times. The chain employs TRBV30 and TRBJ2-2, with 7 nucleotides matching TRBD2. The CDR3 consists of 12 residues. The V and J ends lost 5 bases and 5 bases, in that order; junction bases with no gene match: 2. Germline V gene lookup returns CDR1 GTSNPN and CDR2 SVGIG (reference sequence). CDR3 coding DNA: TGTGCCTGGGGGGAGGGGACCGGGGAGCTGTTTTTT. This codes for CAWGEGTGELFF.

V and J are TRBV15 and TRBJ2-7; 8 nucleotides agree with TRBD1. CDR1 and CDR2 (germline): LNHNV, YYDKDF (reference sequence). After removal of 3 bases from V and 2 bases from J, the junction contained 6 bases not matched to a gene. The CDR3 spans 15 residues. CDR3 nucleotide sequence: TGTGCCACCAGCAGGACCAGGGGGCCGACCTACGAGCAGTACTTC. It encodes CATSRTRGPTYEQYF.

In its sample, this clonotype was seen a few times. The chain carries TRBV12-3 or TRBV12-4 and TRBJ2-7, with TRBD2 matching 7 bases. V was pared by 4 bases and J by 0 bases, with 3 bases of the junction left unmatched. The CDR3 sequence is 14 residues long. The CDR3, as DNA: TGTGCCAGCAGTTGGACTAGGAGCTCCTACGAGCAGTACTTC. This codes for CASSWTRSSYEQYF.

V usage is TRBV28 and J usage is TRBJ2-3; 7 nucleotides match TRBD1. The germline V gene has CDR1 MDHEN and CDR2 SYDVKM. Trimming at V came to 6 bases and at J to 0 bases, leaving 6 bases not matched to a gene. The CDR3 sequence is 15 residues long. The CDR3 loop is CASSLTGPSTDTQYF. Here the CDR3 DNA reads TGTGCCAGCAGCCTGACAGGGCCGAGCACAGATACGCAGTATTTT.

A remark on this clonotype: Germline and junction disagree at one end, which may indicate a read error. The chain couples TRBV7-2 to TRBJ1-6; the match to TRBD1 covers 9 bases. The CDR3 contains 17 residues. Germline CDR1 is SGHTA and CDR2 is FQGNSA. The DNA for the CDR3 is TGTGCCAGCAGCTTAATGGGGACGGACAGGGGTAATACACCCCTCCACTTT. It is translated as CASSLMGTDRGNTPLHF.

The V gene is TRBV20-1, the J gene TRBJ1-1; D is perhaps TRBD1 (5 bases). Trimming left V 3 bases short and J 11 bases short, with 16 bases between. The CDR3 loop spans 12 amino acids. The germline V gene has CDR1 DFQATT and CDR2 SNEGSKA (reference sequence). CDR3 sequence (DNA): TGCAGTGCTAGGAAGCCAGGGTACCCGGCTTTCTTT. As protein: CSARKPGYPAFF.

This chain joins TRBV7-2 and TRBJ2-3; 9 nucleotides match TRBD1. The germline gives CDR1 SGHTA, CDR2 FQGNSA. Unmatched junction bases numbered 10, after V lost 6 bases and J lost 3 bases. The CDR3 sequence is 16 residues long. The CDR3 nucleotides read TGTGCCAGCAGTATACAGGGGGCGGGGAGGACAGATACGCAGTATTTT. It specifies CASSIQGAGRTDTQYF. The full variable domain, completed using reference TRBV7-2 and TRBJ2-3, is GAGVSQSPSNKVTEKGKDVELRCDPISGHTALYWYRQSLGQGLEFLIYFQGNSAPDKSGLPSDRFSAERTGGSVSTLTIQRTQQEDSAVYLCASSIQGAGRTDTQYFGPGTRLTVL.

The rearrangement links TRBV5-4 to TRBJ2-7; TRBD1 matches at 11 bases. CDR1 is SGHNT and CDR2 is YYREEE in the germline V gene (reference sequence). CDR3 length: 14 residues. Trimming cost V 2 bases and J 3 bases; bases outside gene matches: 1. The CDR3 region is CASSFGTGGYEQYF. CDR3 coding DNA: TGTGCCAGCAGCTTCGGGACAGGGGGCTACGAGCAGTACTTC.

Sample share makes this clonotype medium-sized. This chain joins TRBV6-4 and TRBJ1-5; D is unclear. V was trimmed by 2 bases and J by 2 bases, leaving 4 bases between them. Germline CDR1 MRHNA, CDR2 SNTAGT. This CDR3 region has 13 residues. The CDR3 nucleotides read TGTGCCAGCAGTGACAGGGGCAATCAGCCCCAGCATTTT. Encoded protein: CASSDRGNQPQHF.

This clonotype was picked up a small number of times. The chain couples TRBV20-1 to TRBJ2-5; 13 nucleotides agree with TRBD2. The CDR3 runs to 15 residues. J gave up 5 bases and V 0 bases, and 3 bases lay outside the gene matches. Germline lookup yields CDR1 DFQATT and CDR2 SNEGSKA (reference sequence). As DNA, the CDR3 is TGCAGTGCTAGAGAGCCGGGACTAGCGGGGGAGACCCAGTACTTC. Translated: CSAREPGLAGETQYF.